Included here is one T cell receptor beta chain sequence, with context. V lost 0 bases and J 3 bases, leaving 9 bases between the germline ends. The CDR3 length is 16 residues. The germline V gene encodes CDR1 SGHVS and CDR2 FQNEAQ. This sample was taken from a study of shared clonotypes between healthy human individuals. Investigators spread the genomic DNA of each subset evenly over several immunoSEQ plates. Profiled with immunoSEQ multiplex PCR; TCRdb holds only in-frame clones, not every one. Seen here are about 980,000 clones, more than 75% observed once, and the top ten hold approximately 1.5%. V usage is TRBV7-8 and J usage is TRBJ1-6; D unclear. This receptor was taken from a man aged 18-30 years in good health. The sample consisted of memory CD4+ T cells sorted from blood. As to subset: CD45RA-negative fraction. The DNA for the CDR3 is TGTGCCAGCAGCTTAGCGTTTCAGTTCTATAATTCACCCCTCCACTTT. As protein: CASSLAFQFYNSPLHF.